This T cell receptor (beta chain) is from a study of blood T cell repertoires in COVID-19. About the research overall: PBMCs, B-cell-depleted T cells, or T cells were the source of the cDNA or gDNA that made up the material.

The authors' processing: Cell counts per sample came from amplifying reference gene primers. The table came from immunoSEQ multiplex PCR; TCRdb's copy has only in-frame clones and leaves some out. D and trimming come from the DNA, and the V and J calls and clone size come from that table. The profile covers 75,000 or so clones, with roughly 80% appearing a single time and approximately 5.8% taken by the ten largest. The CDR3 extends over 15 amino acids. V was pared by 2 bases and J by 0 bases, with 10 bases between. CDR1 is SNHLY, CDR2 FYNNEI, per germline. The rearrangement joins TRBV2 to TRBJ2-5; possibly TRBD2 for D (7 bases). The source is a man aged 55-75 years with active or convalescent COVID-19. Source material: peripheral blood. The chain's CDR3 is CASSERGGYQETQYF. CDR3 nucleotides: TGTGCCAGCAGTGAAAGGGGGGGGTACCAAGAGACCCAGTACTTC.